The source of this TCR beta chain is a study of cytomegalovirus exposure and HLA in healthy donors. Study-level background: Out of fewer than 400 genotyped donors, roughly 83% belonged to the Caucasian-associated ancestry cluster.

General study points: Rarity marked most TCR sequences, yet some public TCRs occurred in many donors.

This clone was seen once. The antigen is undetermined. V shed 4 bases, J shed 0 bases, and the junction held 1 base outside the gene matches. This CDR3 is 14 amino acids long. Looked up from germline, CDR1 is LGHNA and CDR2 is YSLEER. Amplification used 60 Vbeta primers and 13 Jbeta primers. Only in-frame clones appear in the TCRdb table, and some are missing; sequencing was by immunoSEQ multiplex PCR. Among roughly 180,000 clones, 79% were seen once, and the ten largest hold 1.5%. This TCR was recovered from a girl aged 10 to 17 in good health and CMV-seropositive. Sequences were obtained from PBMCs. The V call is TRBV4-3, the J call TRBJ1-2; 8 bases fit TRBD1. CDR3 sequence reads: CASSPQGANYGYTF. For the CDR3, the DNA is TGCGCCAGCAGCCCACAGGGGGCTAACTATGGCTACACCTTC.